Listed below are T cell receptor beta chains from one sample, sequenced in a study of vaccination effects on CD4 cells after COVID-19. The antigens of these receptors remain unknown. Sequencing was performed with immunoSEQ multiplex PCR; in TCRdb, only in-frame clones are kept and a portion is missing. The sample includes 70,000 to 95,000 clones, approximately 74% of them seen just once. Sequencing used CD4+ T cells from PBMCs cultured with HCoV-229E spike peptides, obtained before COVID-19 vaccination. These receptors were taken from a human donor who received a COVID-19 vaccine. CDR3s include the opening cysteine and the closing phenylalanine or tryptophan. D genes are given only for firm matches. Only part of the rows carry a size: once, few, many, or a class if the clone is expanded.

TRBJ1-5 | - | - | TRBV12-3/TRBV12-4 | TGTGCCAGCAGTTTCAGGGTTTTGGAGCCCCAGCATTTT | CASSFRVLEPQHF
TRBJ1-5 | TRBD1 | once | TRBV28 | TGTGCCAGCACCTCCGGGACAGGGGGCAATCAGCCCCAGCATTTT | CASTSGTGGNQPQHF
TRBJ1-5 | TRBD1 | once | TRBV6-2/TRBV6-3 | TGTGCCAGCAGCAAGACAGGGAATGGCCAGCCCCAGCATTTT | CASSKTGNGQPQHF
TRBJ1-6 | TRBD1 | once | TRBV5-8 | TGTGCCAGCAGCTTCTTGGAAATGGGACAGGGAGGATCACCCCTCCACTTT | CASSFLEMGQGGSPLHF
TRBJ2-5 | TRBD1 | - | TRBV5-1 | TGCGCCAGCAGCTCGATCTACAGGGGGCTAGAGACCCAGTACTTC | CASSSIYRGLETQYF
TRBJ1-4 | TRBD1 | - | TRBV9 | TGTGCCAGCAGCAAGGGACAGGGGGCGAGGACTAATGAAAAACTGTTTTTT | CASSKGQGARTNEKLFF
TRBJ1-1 | TRBD1 | - | TRBV6-6 | TGTGCCAGCAGTACCAGACAGGGGCTAATCACTGAAGCTTTCTTT | CASSTRQGLITEAFF
TRBJ2-3 | - | few | TRBV10-3 | TGTGCCATCAGGAACCCAATGAGCACAGATACGCAGTATTTT | CAIRNPMSTDTQYF
TRBJ1-3 | - | - | TRBV29-1 | TGCAGCGTTGTTCTTATGGAGGGGGTCGCTGGAAACACCATATATTTT | CSVVLMEGVAGNTIYF
TRBJ1-3 | - | - | TRBV28 | TGTGCCAGCACCCTGGGACAACTTGGAAACACCATATATTTT | CASTLGQLGNTIYF
TRBJ2-3 | TRBD2 | - | TRBV24-1 | TGTGCCACCAGTGAAGCACTAGCGGGGGCACCCACAGATACGCAGTATTTT | CATSEALAGAPTDTQYF
TRBJ2-2 | TRBD1 | once | TRBV7-2 | TGTGCCAGCAGCTTTAGGACAGGGGTGAACACCGGGGAGCTGTTTTTT | CASSFRTGVNTGELFF
TRBJ1-2 | - | once | TRBV12-3/TRBV12-4 | TGTGCCAGCAGTTTGAGGGTGCCCTATGGCTACACCTTC | CASSLRVPYGYTF
TRBJ2-2 | - | - | TRBV11-3 | TGTGCCAGCAGCTTTGGAGGGTCCGGGGAGCTGTTTTTT | CASSFGGSGELFF
TRBJ2-2 | - | - | TRBV7-2 | TGTGCCAGCAGCCGCGCCGGGCTCGCGAACACCGGGGAGCTGTTTTTT | CASSRAGLANTGELFF
TRBJ1-5 | - | once | TRBV19 | TGTGCCAGTAGTATAGCAGGAGGGCCCTACGGACAGCCCCAGCATTTT | CASSIAGGPYGQPQHF
TRBJ2-5 | TRBD1 | - | TRBV2 | TGTGCCAGCGGGTGGGACAGGAGCCACCAAGAGACCCAGTACTTC | CASGWDRSHQETQYF
TRBJ1-1 | - | few | TRBV7-9 | TGTGCCAGCAGCTTATTAGGGGTGCGGGGCACTGAAGCTTTCTTT | CASSLLGVRGTEAFF
TRBJ2-2 | TRBD2 | - | TRBV19 | TGTGCCAGTAGTCCTGTAGCGGGGTCGAACACCGGGGAGCTGTTTTTT | CASSPVAGSNTGELFF
TRBJ1-2 | TRBD1 | - | TRBV6-2/TRBV6-3 | TGTGCCAGCAGTCCCGGACAGGGGGGCGGCTACACCTTC | CASSPGQGGGYTF
TRBJ2-5 | TRBD1 | - | TRBV6-5 | TGTGCCAGCACCACCTTCGACAGGGGCCAAGAGACCCAGTACTTC | CASTTFDRGQETQYF
TRBJ1-6 | - | once | TRBV3-1/TRBV3-2 | TGTGCCAGCAGCCAACGGGAGGCTAATTCACCCCTCCACTTT | CASSQREANSPLHF
TRBJ1-2 | TRBD1 | - | TRBV18 | TGTGCCAGCTCACCCCCCCAGGGGGTTAACTATGGCTACACCTTC | CASSPPQGVNYGYTF
TRBJ2-5 | - | - | TRBV6-6 | TGTGCCAGCTCAGTTACATTGGGGGAGACCCAGTACTTC | CASSVTLGETQYF
TRBJ1-1 | - | - | TRBV6-5 | TGTGCCAGCAGTCGCTCCCGGGAGCTCGCCACTGAAGCTTTCTTT | CASSRSRELATEAFF
TRBJ1-4 | - | - | TRBV9 | TGTGCCAGCAGCGGGACCGACGGGGTGTGGGAAAAACTGTTTTTT | CASSGTDGVWEKLFF
TRBJ2-3 | TRBD2 | - | TRBV28 | TGTGCCAGCAGTTTATCGGGACTAGCGGGGGCAACCCGCACAGATACGCAGTATTTT | CASSLSGLAGATRTDTQYF
TRBJ1-4 | - | - | TRBV6-5 | TGTGCCAGCGATCGAGGGTCTAATGAAAAACTGTTTTTT | CASDRGSNEKLFF
TRBJ2-2 | - | - | TRBV7-2 | TGTGCCAGCAGCTCTAGACAAATCGCGAACACCGGGGAGCTGTTTTTT | CASSSRQIANTGELFF
TRBJ1-6 | TRBD1 | once | TRBV28 | TGTGCCAGCAGTTTTCTCTCGCGGACAGGGGGAAATTCACCCCTCCACTTT | CASSFLSRTGGNSPLHF
TRBJ1-5 | - | once | TRBV6-5 | TGTGCCAGCAGGGCTTATAGCAATCAGCCCCAGCATTTT | CASRAYSNQPQHF
TRBJ1-2 | - | - | TRBV30 | TGTGCCTGGAATATCCAGGGCTCAGGAGGCTACACCTTC | CAWNIQGSGGYTF
TRBJ1-2 | - | - | TRBV9 | TGTGCCAGCAGCGTAGAGCCACAGGTCGGCTATGGCTACACCTTC | CASSVEPQVGYGYTF
TRBJ1-2 | TRBD1 | - | TRBV5-4 | TGTGCCAGCAGCTTTAAGGGGACAGGCTATGGCTACACCTTC | CASSFKGTGYGYTF
TRBJ2-5 | - | - | TRBV7-3 | TGTGCCAGCAGCTTAGTGGGACAAGAGACCCAGTACTTC | CASSLVGQETQYF
TRBJ2-5 | - | - | TRBV20-1 | TGCAGTGCTAGATTCGGTGAGACCCAGTACTTC | CSARFGETQYF
TRBJ2-1 | TRBD1 | - | TRBV6-2/TRBV6-3 | TGTGCCAGCAGTCCCATGCGGGACAGGCTTTACAATGAGCAGTTCTTC | CASSPMRDRLYNEQFF
TRBJ1-1 | - | - | TRBV4-1 | TGCGCCAGCAGCCAAGATCCACGGACGTCGAACACTGAAGCTTTCTTT | CASSQDPRTSNTEAFF
TRBJ2-1 | - | - | TRBV7-3 | TGTGCCAGCAGCTTAGAGGGGGCGCGGGGTGGTGAGCAGTTCTTC | CASSLEGARGGEQFF
TRBJ2-3 | - | once | TRBV18 | TGTGCCAGCTCACCGGGTGTTTACACAGATACGCAGTATTTT | CASSPGVYTDTQYF
TRBJ1-5 | - | once | TRBV7-8 | TGTGCCAGCAGCTTAGACTGGGGACAGCCCCAGCATTTT | CASSLDWGQPQHF
TRBJ1-6 | - | - | TRBV6-6 | TGTGCCAGCAGCCAAAATAACCCTCATAATTCACCCCTCCACTTT | CASSQNNPHNSPLHF
TRBJ2-5 | - | - | TRBV5-1 | TGCGCCAGCAGCTCCCGGGGGAGAATTCGGGGAGAGACCCAGTACTTC | CASSSRGRIRGETQYF
TRBJ1-6 | - | - | TRBV12-3/TRBV12-4 | TGTGCCAGCAGTTTAATGAATTCACCCCTCCACTTT | CASSLMNSPLHF